Described below is a single TCR beta chain sequence and its context. Only in-frame clones appear in the TCRdb table, and some are missing; sequencing was by immunoSEQ multiplex PCR. Of around 260,000 clones in the sample, about nine tenths were seen once. This specimen comes from a study of blood T cell repertoires in COVID-19. In the study overall: Sample material is recorded as cDNA or gDNA derived from T cells, B-cell-depleted T cells, or PBMCs.

V dropped 5 bases and J dropped 2; count of bases not matched to a gene: 5. Germline V gene lookup returns CDR1 MNHEY and CDR2 SVGAGI. The CDR3 runs 14 residues. Patients at the Seattle site were enrolled during active infection and followed longitudinally. The rearrangement uses TRBV6-5 and TRBJ1-1; TRBD1 matches 7 bases. The source of this sequence is a woman aged 25 to 39 with COVID-19, enrolled during active disease. Material: peripheral blood. The CDR3 bases are TGTGCCAGCAGTCGCCGGGACAGAAACACTGAAGCTTTCTTT. Translating it yields CASSRRDRNTEAFF.